This T cell receptor (beta chain) was identified in a study of radiation and T cells in renal cell carcinoma (dated by TCRdb to 2019 to 2021). With regard to the full study: Samples were obtained from a clinical trial, in which 15 Gy stereotactic body radiation therapy was delivered to primary renal cell carcinomas and nephrectomy was performed 4 weeks later. A total of about 3.8 million unique CDR3 nucleotide sequences, encoding 2.7 million or so unique CDR3 amino acid sequences, were found across all 55 or so samples. In total, 50 to 60 samples, comprising 26 tumors and roughly 27 peripheral blood samples, were subjected to TCR beta sequencing. What the authors observed across the whole study: No pretreatment tumor biopsies were available, so the baseline intratumoral presence of clonotypes could not be determined. Because the trial had a single-armed design, the trial could not examine how radiation dose or scheduling affected the TCR repertoire. In blood, the top tumor clonotypes increased between baseline and 2 weeks post-radiation and then shrank by 4 weeks, which suggests that tumor-resident clones expanded only transiently. Tracking of blood repertoire dynamics stopped at roughly four weeks after treatment, with no follow-up past that point.

What this sample's time point label stands for: baseline pretreatment blood. The sample's treatment or condition label is to be understood as: 15 Gy SBRT to primary tumor, nephrectomy 4 weeks later. To follow tumor-enriched clonotypes, peripheral blood was collected serially from radiation-treated patients at baseline and again at 2 weeks and 4 weeks after SBRT. Every patient had renal cell carcinoma of clear cell pathology. The QIAamp DNA Blood Mini Kit (Qiagen) was used to prepare genomic DNA for TCR sequencing. The analyses included only samples that passed all quality control checks. Following the manufacturer's recommendations, the immunoSEQ kit was used to generate TCR beta libraries from genomic DNA. To prepare the libraries, a first multiplex PCR with proprietary primers was run, followed by a second PCR that added unique barcodes, and a bead cleanup was done after each round. Each sample batch included a kit-provided positive control reaction and a negative control reaction. The final libraries were assessed on an Agilent 4200 TapeStation D1000 ScreenTape, pooled by volume, and quantified by qPCR. Sequencing was performed on an Illumina NextSeq500 using a MidOutput 150-cycle cartridge, with 156 Read1 cycles, 15 Index1 cycles, and the kit custom primers. The pooled library was loaded at about 1 pM, with a roughly 22% PhiX control spiked in. The study's processing was this. The vendor-processed data were analyzed in R, and a clonotype was defined as all T cells that share the same CDR3 nucleotide sequence. For clone abundance analyses, frequencies were normalized to the 10,000 most abundant clones per sample. Public T cell clones, which averaged fewer than five per sample, were removed prior to analysis. An abundance difference of at least 32-fold between compartments was the criterion for calling clonotypes tumor-enriched or baseline blood-enriched. A beta-binomial differential abundance model was used to identify clonotypes that were expanded or contracted between blood time points. The Baroni-Urbani and Buser coefficient was used to measure tumor-blood repertoire similarity, and groups were compared with two-tailed Wilcoxon tests in R. The source is immuneACCESS, and TCRdb retained only in-frame sequences with V and J called. Part of the clones is not carried over; for the studies checked, unresolved V genes explain less than half of this, and the remainder is unexplained. V, J and clone size derive from that table, while D and trimming were established from the DNA sequence. The sample table lists 45,000 to 65,000 clones, over 70% of them with a count of one. The ten largest clonotypes hold about 7.3% of the sample.

As regards this clone: The antigen it binds to is not known. Base quality data are lacking; no much larger clone is found one base away.

The CDR3 has 13 amino acids, counting the end cysteine and phenylalanine. Of the read, only the CDR3 DNA is kept; its 39 bases are in frame from base 1. CDR1 and CDR2 were assigned from the germline V gene (reference sequence) as MNHEY and SMNVEV. V drops 2 bases and J drops 1 base, leaving 5 bases in between. The sequences come from blood, collected from a patient whose treatment included radiotherapy and nephrectomy. This receptor chain uses TRBV27 and TRBJ2-5, with TRBD1 tentatively as D gene (5 bases match). The sequence was obtained from a man between 60 and 70 years old with renal cell carcinoma. The CDR3 reads as follows: CASSLRGQETQYF. In nucleotides, the sequence is TGTGCCAGCAGTTTAAGGGGCCAAGAGACCCAGTACTTC.